These 22 T cell receptor beta chains came from one sample sequenced in a study of CD8 T cells in Susac syndrome. Reverse transcription of about 0.5 to 1 ug RNA was carried out with random hexamers. TCRdb passed the immunoSEQ multiplex PCR reads through MiXCR, listing each CDR3 protein once. The table includes tens of thousands of distinct CDR3 sequences, around 94% detected once. The sequenced material came from CD4+ T cells from PBMCs. The receptors were gathered from a human donor with Susac syndrome.

The chain has TRBV7-9 and TRBJ2-7; no definite D call. V was pared by 0 bases and J by 6 bases, with 9 bases between. This CDR3 is 13 amino acids long. CDR1 and CDR2 (germline): SEHNR, FQNEAQ (reference sequence). CDR3 in amino acids: CASSLAYWAEQYF. In nucleotides, the CDR3 is TGTGCCAGCAGCTTAGCTTATTGGGCCGAGCAGTACTTC.

The genes are TRBV4-1 and TRBJ2-7; possible D gene TRBD1, 6 bases. Per germline, CDR1 MGHRA and CDR2 YSYEKL. V was trimmed by 0 bases and J by 3 bases, leaving 12 bases between them. This CDR3 spans 15 amino acids. The CDR3 sequence: CASSQEDGQHYEQYF. The CDR3 DNA reads TGCGCCAGCAGCCAAGAGGATGGACAGCACTACGAGCAGTACTTC.

The J gene is TRBJ1-5, the V gene TRBV19, with no clear D. Trimming stripped 4 bases from V and 10 bases from J, with 8 bases between. CDR3 length equals 11 residues. Germline CDR1 and CDR2: LNHDA and SQIVND (reference sequence). Written as DNA, the CDR3 is TGTGCCAGTAGTACGGACGGCCCCCAGCATTTT. Translation: CASSTDGPQHF.

The chain couples TRBV7-9 to TRBJ2-1, with D hard to call. CDR1 SEHNR and CDR2 FQNEAQ come from the germline V gene (reference sequence). V was pared by 2 bases and J by 15 bases, with 14 bases between. This CDR3 has 12 residues. This CDR3 is CASSLPVSYMFF. In DNA, the CDR3 is TGTGCCAGCAGCTTACCCGTTTCGTATATGTTCTTC.

The sample holds one count of this clonotype. This sequence joins TRBV7-2 and TRBJ2-7, with D possibly called TRBD1 or TRBD2 (6 bases each). The V and J ends lost 7 bases and 1 base respectively, with 11 bases between them. Looked up from germline, CDR1 is SGHTA and CDR2 is FQGNSA. The CDR3 sequence is 13 residues long. The CDR3 sequence is CASKIGGSYEQYF. In DNA form, the CDR3 reads TGTGCCAGCAAAATAGGGGGGTCCTACGAGCAGTACTTC.

The chain combines TRBV28 with TRBJ2-5, with D perhaps being TRBD1 or TRBD2 (5 bases each). Trimming pared 4 bases from V and 5 bases from J, leaving 26 bases between. Germline V lookup: CDR1 MDHEN, CDR2 SYDVKM. This CDR3 has 18 amino acids. For the CDR3, the DNA is TGTGCCAGCAGTTCCAGACTGGTACTAGTTGGGTGGGGGGAGACCCAGTACTTC. Translation gives CASSSRLVLVGWGETQYF.

V usage is TRBV20-1 and J usage is TRBJ1-6; D is unclear. CDR1 is DFQATT, CDR2 SNEGSKA, per germline (reference sequence). Trimming cost V 3 bases and J 6 bases, with 9 bases left between them. The CDR3 totals 13 residues. CDR3 nucleotide sequence: TGCAGTGCTAGGAATCCAGTTAATTCACCCCTCCACTTT. As protein: CSARNPVNSPLHF.

The chain links TRBV5-1 to TRBJ1-1; maybe TRBD1 (5 bases). Trimming took off 4 bases at V and 6 bases at J, with 19 bases between the two ends. The CDR3 contains 15 residues. Per germline, CDR1 SGHRS and CDR2 YFSETQ. CDR3 DNA sequence: TGCGCCAGCAGCGAGACTCAGGGTTCCGGCTCTGAAGCTTTCTTT. Translated, it gives CASSETQGSGSEAFF.

V and J are TRBV7-2 and TRBJ2-5; D is uncertain. The CDR3 has 13 residues. Deletions cut 6 bases from V and 3 bases from J, with 11 bases between. Germline V lookup: CDR1 SGHTA, CDR2 FQGNSA. CDR3 loop: CASSVSIEETQYF. The CDR3 nucleotides read TGTGCCAGCAGTGTCTCCATTGAAGAGACCCAGTACTTC.

The chain links TRBV30 to TRBJ2-5, with 11 bases matching TRBD2. The CDR3 covers 14 residues. From germline, CDR1 is GTSNPN and CDR2 SVGIG (reference sequence). J gave up 5 bases and V 7 bases, and 9 bases lay outside the gene matches. The CDR3 sequence is CASHWASGGETQYF. The CDR3 coding sequence is TGTGCCTCTCACTGGGCTAGCGGGGGGGAGACCCAGTACTTC. The whole variable domain, remainder taken from reference TRBV30 and TRBJ2-5, is SQTIHQWPATLVQPVGSPLSLECTVEGTSNPNLYWYRQAAGRGLQLLFYSVGIGQISSEVPQNLSASRPQDRQFILSSKKLLLSDSGFYLCASHWASGGETQYFGPGTRLLVL.

The chain combines TRBV30 with TRBJ1-1, with D unresolved. V was pared by 3 bases and J by 5 bases, with 10 bases between. The CDR3 extends over 12 amino acids. Germline-derived CDR1 and CDR2 are GTSNPN and SVGIG (reference sequence). CDR3: CAWRVWTTEAFF. The CDR3 nucleotides are TGTGCCTGGAGGGTCTGGACTACTGAAGCTTTCTTT.

The chain combines TRBV4-1 with TRBJ2-7; TRBD1 agrees at 10 bases. This CDR3 region has 16 residues. With V trimmed by 1 base and J by 2 bases, 5 bases remained unmatched. Germline V CDR1 and CDR2: MGHRA, YSYEKL. This chain's CDR3 is CASSQGSGTGAYEQYF. CDR3 bases: TGCGCCAGCAGCCAAGGCAGCGGGACAGGGGCCTACGAGCAGTACTTC.

The chain joins TRBV11-3 to TRBJ1-6; D is perhaps TRBD1 (5 bases). This CDR3 has 13 residues. Trimming left V 5 bases short and J 9 bases short, with 11 bases between. Per the germline V gene, CDR1 is SGHNT and CDR2 is YENEEA. The DNA for the CDR3 is TGTGCCAGCAGCGAGGACATAGGTTCACCCCTCCACTTT. Translating gives CASSEDIGSPLHF.

This clonotype was found a few times. The gene calls are TRBV7-2 and TRBJ2-7; 8 nucleotides align to TRBD2. CDR1 SGHTA and CDR2 FQGNSA come from the germline V gene. The CDR3 is made up of 15 amino acids. V dropped 4 bases and J dropped 3; count of bases not matched to a gene: 8. CDR3 sequence (DNA): TGTGCCAGCAGCTCCCGACCGGGGGGGGTCTACGAGCAGTACTTC. It codes for CASSSRPGGVYEQYF.

The chain uses TRBV24-1 and TRBJ2-5, with a tentative D call TRBD2 (5 bases). Germline V lookup: CDR1 KGHDR, CDR2 SFDVKD. The CDR3 runs 12 residues. V lost 6 bases and J 4 bases, leaving 8 bases between the germline ends. Here the CDR3 DNA reads TGTGCCACCAGTCATCGGGGAGAGACCCAGTACTTC. It is translated as CATSHRGETQYF.

The rearrangement joins TRBV12-3 or TRBV12-4 to TRBJ2-7; a possible D gene is TRBD1 (6 bases). The CDR3 has 14 amino acids. V dropped 2 bases and J dropped 7 bases, with 15 bases sitting between them. This chain's CDR3 is CASSLQTTRGEQYF. For the CDR3, the DNA is TGTGCCAGCAGTTTACAGACTACGAGGGGGGAGCAGTACTTC.

CDR3 amino acids: CSARGGLREAFF. The CDR3 DNA sequence: TGCAGTGCTAGAGGGGGGCTTAGGGAAGCTTTCTTT. The chain has TRBV20-1 and TRBJ1-1; maybe TRBD1 (6 bases). The CDR3 consists of 12 residues. The germline V and J ends were trimmed by 1 base and 8 bases, with 11 bases remaining between them. The V gene's germline CDR1 is DFQATT and CDR2 SNEGSKA (reference sequence).

The chain has TRBV20-1 and TRBJ2-5; a weak D match, TRBD1 (6 bases). The length of the CDR3 is 14 residues. Germline V gives CDR1 DFQATT, CDR2 SNEGSKA (reference sequence). The V gene lost 2 bases and the J gene lost 4 bases, with 14 bases spanning the gap. The CDR3 is CSARLDSRGETQYF. In DNA form, the CDR3 reads TGCAGTGCTAGACTTGACTCCAGGGGAGAGACCCAGTACTTC.

The V call is TRBV5-1, the J call TRBJ2-2; perhaps TRBD1 as D (6 bases). Trimming removed 7 bases at V and 0 bases at J, with 13 bases between. The germline CDR1 and CDR2 sequences are SGHRS and YFSETQ. The length of the CDR3 is 15 residues. CDR3 in DNA: TGCGCCAGCTCGCGAGGGGGAACGAACACCGGGGAGCTGTTTTTT. Protein product: CASSRGGTNTGELFF.

V is TRBV3-1 and J is TRBJ2-2; TRBD1 matches at 7 bases. This CDR3 is 15 amino acids long. The V segment lost 0 bases and the J segment 5 bases; nucleotides outside the gene matches: 3. From germline, CDR1 is LGHDT and CDR2 YNNKEL (reference sequence). CDR3 sequence (DNA): TGTGCCAGCAGCCAAGATGTGACAGGGACCGGGGAGCTGTTTTTT. As protein: CASSQDVTGTGELFF.

The chain couples TRBV5-1 to TRBJ2-3, with 8 positions matching TRBD2. CDR1 SGHRS and CDR2 YFSETQ come from the germline V gene. This CDR3 is built from 14 residues. Trimming took 1 base from V and 4 from J; bases not matched to a gene: 2. The CDR3 reads CASSLRGGPDTQYF. The CDR3 nucleotides are TGCGCCAGCAGCTTGCGGGGGGGTCCAGATACGCAGTATTTT.

DNA of the CDR3: TGTGCCTGGAGCAGGGAGCCCTATCAGCCCCAGCATTTT. This encodes CAWSREPYQPQHF. V is TRBV30 and J is TRBJ1-5; D is perhaps TRBD1 (5 bases). This CDR3 is built from 13 residues. V was cut by 3 bases and J by 5 bases, with 11 bases left in between. Germline V gene sequence: CDR1 GTSNPN, CDR2 SVGIG (reference sequence).